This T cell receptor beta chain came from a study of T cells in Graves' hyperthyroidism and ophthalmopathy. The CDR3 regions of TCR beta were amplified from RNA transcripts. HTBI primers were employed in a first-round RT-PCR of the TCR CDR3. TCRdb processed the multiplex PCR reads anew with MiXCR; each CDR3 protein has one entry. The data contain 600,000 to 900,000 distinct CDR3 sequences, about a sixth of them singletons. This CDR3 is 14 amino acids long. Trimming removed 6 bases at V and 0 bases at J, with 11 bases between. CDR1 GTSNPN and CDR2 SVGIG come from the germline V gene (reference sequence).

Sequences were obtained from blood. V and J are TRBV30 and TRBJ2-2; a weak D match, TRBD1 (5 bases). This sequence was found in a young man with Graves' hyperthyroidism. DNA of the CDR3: TGTGCCTGTAAAAGGGGATCGAACACCGGGGAGCTGTTTTTT. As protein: CACKRGSNTGELFF.